This TCR beta chain was found in a study of T cells after yellow fever vaccination. Study-wide results and limits: In post-booster samples, most primary-vaccination clones reappeared (approximately 95% CD4, approximately 91% CD8).

TCRdb reprocessed the 5' RACE reads with MiXCR, giving one entry per CDR3 protein. This table holds approximately 120,000 distinct CDR3 sequences, about 8.8% found once. With regard to this clonotype: Its antigen is unidentified.

This sample comprised CD8+ T cells sorted from PBMCs, obtained on the day of the yellow fever booster vaccination. This TCR derives from a man younger than 35 who received the YFV17D yellow fever vaccine.

The CDR3 loop reads CASSLGPGGLSSYEQYF. The CDR3 DNA reads as TGTGCCAGCAGCTTAGGCCCAGGGGGCCTCAGCTCCTACGAGCAGTACTTC. The rearrangement uses TRBV7-6 and TRBJ2-7; TRBD1 matches 8 bases. From germline, CDR1 is SGHVS and CDR2 FNYEAQ. CDR3 length: 17 residues. With V trimmed by 1 base and J by 0 bases, 8 bases remained unmatched.